This TCR beta chain stems from a study of shared clonotypes between healthy human individuals. At the level of the study: The donors, a couple of women and three men, were aged 18 to 49.

About this clone: Its specificity is not known. Other DNA sequences in this specimen translate into the identical CDR3.

TCRdb's table, derived via immunoSEQ multiplex PCR, lists solely in-frame clones and lacks some. The profile shows some 900,000 clones, around 80% of them singletons. The CD4+ fraction was divided into a CD45RA+ naive subset and a CD45RA-negative memory subset. The V segment lost 1 base and the J segment 1 base; nucleotides outside the gene matches: 2. This CDR3 is built from 15 residues. The germline V gene encodes CDR1 SGHTA and CDR2 FQGNSA. Study conclusions and caveats: Sequencing depth was a factor that was expected to affect clonotype sharing among donors. Sample collection involved blood only; tissue repertoires are likely different.

Sequencing used memory CD4+ T cells sorted from blood. The subset here: CD45RA-negative fraction. The sequence came from a man aged 18-30 years in good health. V and J are TRBV7-2 and TRBJ2-7; TRBD1 matches 9 bases. The CDR3 here is CASSLGGTGSYEQYF. CDR3 sequence (DNA): TGTGCCAGCAGCTTAGGAGGGACAGGGTCCTACGAGCAGTACTTC.